This paragraph reports one T cell receptor (beta chain). This clone was observed a handful of times. The antigen it binds to is not known. No much larger clone exists at a distance of one base, and base qualities are not known. The donors belonged to the validation cohort of about 130 subjects, which was separate from the approximately 700-subject first cohort. Libraries were made using the immunoSEQ multiplex PCR assay. Per the authors' processing: A statistical classification framework was built to diagnose cytomegalovirus status from the catalog of TCR beta chain sequences. Drawn from immuneACCESS, this table holds only the in-frame rearrangements with V and J called that TCRdb kept. Clones are partly lost; checked studies trace under half to an unresolved V gene and leave the rest unexplained. The V and J calls and clone size come from that table; D and trimming were worked out from the DNA. The sample includes roughly 120,000 clones, with around 88% observed a single time. The top ten hold approximately 4.9% of the sample.

This sample is drawn from a study of cytomegalovirus exposure and HLA in healthy donors (dated by TCRdb to about 2017). Background on the whole study: A later analysis indicated that the 100 to 150 validation repertoires were generated on the platform also employed for the 666 repertoires of the first cohort. The study combined high-throughput TCR immunosequencing, statistical association of individual TCRs with disease status, and machine learning to predict cytomegalovirus infection status. The study aimed to test whether cataloging public T cell receptors could reveal signatures of past pathogen exposure. Along with the roughly 610-subject first cohort, a separate validation cohort of over a hundred different subjects was used. Points the paper makes about the study in general: The study listed 164 TCR beta chains as associated with cytomegalovirus. The classifier was reported to diagnose cytomegalovirus status with high specificity and sensitivity in both the original and validation cohorts. In vitro tests confirmed that three of the cytomegalovirus-associated TCR beta chains recognize cytomegalovirus antigens. A later analysis had no HLA typing for the validation cohort, so co-occurrence there was scored across all 110 or so repertoires. Of the cluster scores, 85% to 95% were above 0 in a later analysis, which found that TCRs clustered in the first cohort also tended to co-occur in the 95 to 150 validation repertoires. While some public TCRs were present in many individuals, most TCR sequences turned up only very rarely across donors. It was suggested by the authors that the approach could potentially be generalized to other disease states and immunological phenotypes.

Sequencing input: PBMCs. The clonotype was recovered from a man aged 18 to 29 in good health and CMV-seronegative.

The DNA sequence follows: TGCGCCAGCAGCTTGGATGGACAGGTCTATGGCTACACCTTC. It codes for CASSLDGQVYGYTF. The rearranged chain carries TRBV5-1 and TRBJ1-2, and 7 junctional nucleotides match TRBD1. The CDR3, from cysteine to phenylalanine, totals 14 residues. CDR3 DNA only is kept here, 42 bases in frame from base 1. The CDR1 and CDR2 encoded by the germline V gene are SGHRS and YFSETQ. At the junction V is shortened by 0 bases and J by 4 bases; bases outside the gene matches: 3.